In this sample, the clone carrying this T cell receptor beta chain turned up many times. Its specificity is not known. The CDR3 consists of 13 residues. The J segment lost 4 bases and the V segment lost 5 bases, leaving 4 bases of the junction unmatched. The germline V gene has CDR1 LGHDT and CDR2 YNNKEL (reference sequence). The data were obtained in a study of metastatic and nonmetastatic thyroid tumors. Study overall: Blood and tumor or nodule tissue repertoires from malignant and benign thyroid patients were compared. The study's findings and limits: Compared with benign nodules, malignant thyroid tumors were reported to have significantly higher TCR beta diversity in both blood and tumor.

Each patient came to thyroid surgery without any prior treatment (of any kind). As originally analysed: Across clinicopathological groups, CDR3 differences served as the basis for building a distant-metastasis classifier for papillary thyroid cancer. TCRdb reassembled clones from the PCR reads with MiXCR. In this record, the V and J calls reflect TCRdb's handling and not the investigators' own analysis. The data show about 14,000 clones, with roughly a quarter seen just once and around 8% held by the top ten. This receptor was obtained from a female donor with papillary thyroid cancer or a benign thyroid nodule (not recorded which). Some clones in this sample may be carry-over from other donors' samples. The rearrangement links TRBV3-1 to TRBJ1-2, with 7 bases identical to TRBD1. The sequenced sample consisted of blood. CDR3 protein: CASSEQGSYGYTF. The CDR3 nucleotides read TGTGCCAGCAGCGAACAGGGGAGCTATGGCTACACCTTC. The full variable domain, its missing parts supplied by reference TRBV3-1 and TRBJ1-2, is DTAVSQTPKYLVTQMGNDKSIKCEQNLGHDTMYWYKQDSKKFLKIMFSYNNKELIINETVPNRFSPKSPDKAHLNLHINSLELGDSAVYFCASSEQGSYGYTFGSGTRLTVV.